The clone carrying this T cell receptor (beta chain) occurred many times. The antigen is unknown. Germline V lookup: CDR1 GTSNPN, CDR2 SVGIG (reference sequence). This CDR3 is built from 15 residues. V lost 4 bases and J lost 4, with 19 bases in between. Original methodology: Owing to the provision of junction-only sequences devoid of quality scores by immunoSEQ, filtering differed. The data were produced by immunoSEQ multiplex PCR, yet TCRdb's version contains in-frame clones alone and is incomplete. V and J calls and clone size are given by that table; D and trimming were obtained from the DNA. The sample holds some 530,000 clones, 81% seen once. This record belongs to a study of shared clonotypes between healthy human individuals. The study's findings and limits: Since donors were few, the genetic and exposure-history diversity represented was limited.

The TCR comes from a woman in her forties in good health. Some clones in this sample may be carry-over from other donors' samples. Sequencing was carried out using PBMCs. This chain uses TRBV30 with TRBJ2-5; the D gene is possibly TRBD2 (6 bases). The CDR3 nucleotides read TGTGCCTGGACCGCGGCGGGCGGGACCGGAGAGACCCAGTACTTC. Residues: CAWTAAGGTGETQYF.